Each of the 18 T cell receptor beta chains below was sequenced from the same sample in a study of identical twins. TCRdb reprocessed the 5' RACE reads via MiXCR and lists one record per CDR3 protein. Of some 440,000 distinct CDR3 sequences listed, 20% to 25% were seen once; the top ten hold just under 3%. The same data also went into a second study, on T cells expressing NK-cell markers.

The sequenced material came from CD4+ T cells sorted from blood. The source of these receptors is a woman aged 18-29 years in good health.

The CDR3 sequence: CASSIRRSSYEQYF. CDR3 nucleotide sequence: TGTGCCAGCAGCATTCGACGGAGCTCCTACGAGCAGTACTTC. The chain joins TRBV3-1 to TRBJ2-7; D gene ambiguous. V was trimmed by 5 bases and J by 0 bases, leaving 11 bases between them. Per the germline V gene, CDR1 is LGHDT and CDR2 is YNNKEL (reference sequence). The CDR3 spans 14 residues.

Only a few counts were recorded for this clonotype. The rearrangement links TRBV7-6 to TRBJ2-1; the D is unclear. Trimming pared 3 bases from V and 3 bases from J, leaving 3 bases between. The CDR3 spans 12 residues. Germline V gene data show CDR1 as SGHVS and CDR2 as FNYEAQ. CDR3 sequence reads: CASSFLYNEQFF. The CDR3 DNA sequence: TGTGCCAGCAGCTTTCTCTACAATGAGCAGTTCTTC.

This clonotype was picked up a small number of times. The J gene is TRBJ1-5, the V gene TRBV10-3; perhaps TRBD1 as D (6 bases). The ends were cut back, 0 bases at V and 4 bases at J, with 10 bases in the middle. The CDR3 has 15 residues. Germline CDR1 is ENHRY and CDR2 is SYGVKD. The CDR3 bases are TGTGCCATCAGTGAGTCGCGGCAGGGGAATCAGCCCCAGCATTTT. Protein: CAISESRQGNQPQHF.

This clonotype came up a few times. The V and J genes are TRBV11-1 and TRBJ2-2, with D uncertain. CDR3 length: 14 amino acids. With 5 bases removed from V and 7 bases from J, the gap between germline ends came to 14 bases. Germline CDR1 and CDR2: SGHAT and FQDESV (reference sequence). The CDR3 nucleotides read TGTGCCAGCAGCCCCGTAGTTGGCAGCGGGGAGCTGTTTTTT. Protein: CASSPVVGSGELFF. The full variable domain, in which reference TRBV11-1 and TRBJ2-2 provide the parts outside the CDR3, is EAEVAQSPRYKITEKSQAVAFWCDPISGHATLYWYRQILGQGPELLVQFQDESVVDDSQLPKDRFSAERLKGVDSTLKIQPAELGDSAMYLCASSPVVGSGELFFGEGSRLTVL.

The V call is TRBV7-8, the J call TRBJ2-2; no clear D gene. CDR1 is SGHVS and CDR2 is FQNEAQ in the germline V gene. V lost 7 bases, J lost 2 bases, and 14 bases lay in between. CDR3 size: 15 residues. For the CDR3, the DNA is TGTGCCAGCAACCCAGCAAGAGGAAACACCGGGGAGCTGTTTTTT. It encodes CASNPARGNTGELFF.

This clonotype appeared a few times. The V and J genes are TRBV12-3 or TRBV12-4 and TRBJ2-1; no firm D call. Trimming removed 7 bases at V and 3 bases at J, with 16 bases between. The CDR3 runs 15 residues. The CDR3 here is CASTPFGFGYNEQFF. CDR3 bases: TGTGCCAGCACCCCGTTCGGCTTCGGCTACAATGAGCAGTTCTTC.

V and J are TRBV5-4 and TRBJ2-7; the D is unclear. V lost 4 bases and J lost 6, with 14 bases in between. The CDR3 runs 13 residues. Per germline, CDR1 SGHNT and CDR2 YYREEE (reference sequence). The CDR3 protein is CASSPGPTCEQYF. The DNA of the CDR3 is TGTGCCAGCAGCCCTGGGCCCACCTGCGAGCAGTACTTC.

The chain is built from TRBV29-1 and TRBJ2-1; D is perhaps TRBD1 (6 bases). Germline V gene sequence: CDR1 SQVTM, CDR2 ANQGSEA. The CDR3 sequence is 13 residues long. V lost 7 bases, J lost 2 bases, and 12 bases lay in between. The CDR3 nucleotides are TGCAGCGCATGCAGGGGCGCCTACAATGAGCAGTTCTTC. Encoded protein: CSACRGAYNEQFF.

V is TRBV7-9 and J is TRBJ2-1; tentative D call: TRBD2 (6 bases). Germline V gene data show CDR1 as SEHNR and CDR2 as FQNEAQ (reference sequence). Trimming shortened V by 1 base and J by 8 bases, and 12 bases separated the two germline ends. The CDR3 totals 14 residues. The chain's CDR3 is CASSLDGSGHEQFF. The DNA for the CDR3 is TGTGCCAGCAGCTTAGACGGGAGTGGTCATGAGCAGTTCTTC.

This clonotype was found a few times. The CDR3: CSARNPTGGYEQYF. In nucleotides, the CDR3 is TGCAGTGCTAGAAATCCCACAGGGGGGTACGAGCAGTACTTC. The V gene is TRBV20-1, the J gene TRBJ2-7; TRBD1 agrees at 8 bases. Germline CDR1 and CDR2: DFQATT and SNEGSKA (reference sequence). The CDR3 is 14 residues long. V was pared by 2 bases and J by 4 bases, with 7 bases of the junction left unmatched.

CDR3 residues: CASSLVVYTQYF. Here the CDR3 DNA reads TGTGCCAGCAGCTTAGTGGTCTATACGCAGTATTTT. This chain uses TRBV11-3 with TRBJ2-3; D call uncertain. Germline V lookup: CDR1 SGHNT, CDR2 YENEEA. The CDR3 length is 12 residues. V lost 1 base and J lost 7, with 6 bases in between.

This chain connects TRBV29-1 to TRBJ2-3, with 10 positions matching TRBD1. V gave up 6 bases and J gave up 2 bases; unmatched junction bases: 5. Germline values: CDR1 SQVTM, CDR2 ANQGSEA. This CDR3 is 14 amino acids long. CDR3 DNA sequence: TGCAGCGTAGCCGGGACAGGGGTCACAGATACGCAGTATTTT. Protein product: CSVAGTGVTDTQYF.

The chain links TRBV3-1 to TRBJ2-5, with 10 bases lining up with TRBD1. Trimming cost V 4 bases and J 4 bases; bases outside gene matches: 9. The CDR3 contains 16 residues. The germline gives CDR1 LGHDT, CDR2 YNNKEL (reference sequence). CDR3 sequence reads: CASSPQTGGGGETQYF. The DNA for the CDR3 is TGTGCCAGCAGCCCCCAGACAGGGGGCGGCGGAGAGACCCAGTACTTC.

This clonotype was seen a few times. The chain joins TRBV5-1 to TRBJ2-7, with 8 bases lining up with TRBD2. J gave up 3 bases and V 0 bases, and 5 bases lay outside the gene matches. Germline values: CDR1 SGHRS, CDR2 YFSETQ. The CDR3 sequence is 15 residues long. CDR3 in amino acids: CASSLDPAGDYEQYF. The DNA for the CDR3 is TGCGCCAGCAGCTTGGATCCAGCGGGAGACTACGAGCAGTACTTC.

This clonotype was observed a single time. The J gene is TRBJ2-5, the V gene TRBV7-6; no clear D. Trimming shortened V by 8 bases and J by 4 bases, and 8 bases separated the two germline ends. This CDR3 is 11 amino acids long. Germline assignment: CDR1 SGHVS and CDR2 FNYEAQ. The CDR3 coding sequence is TGTGCCAGCGGGAAGGGAGAGACCCAGTACTTC. Translation: CASGKGETQYF.

This clonotype has just a few counts. The CDR3 sequence is CASSFVGRDTQYF. Written as DNA, the CDR3 is TGTGCCAGCAGTTTTGTAGGGAGAGATACGCAGTATTTT. This chain connects TRBV27 to TRBJ2-3, with D tentatively TRBD2 (5 bases). There are 13 residues in the CDR3. Germline CDR1 is MNHEY and CDR2 is SMNVEV (reference sequence). Trimming took 3 bases from V and 5 from J, leaving 9 bases between them.

The J gene is TRBJ1-2, the V gene TRBV29-1; 8 bases agree with TRBD1. V shed 6 bases and J 6 bases; nucleotides not matched to a gene: 9. The CDR3 sequence is 13 residues long. Germline V CDR1 and CDR2: SQVTM, ANQGSEA. DNA of the CDR3: TGCAGCGTCGATGTACAGGGGGTACATGGCTACACCTTC. It codes for CSVDVQGVHGYTF. Full variable domain (remainder filled in from reference TRBV29-1 and TRBJ1-2): SAVISQKPSRDICQRGTSLTIQCQVDSQVTMMFWYRQQPGQSLTLIATANQGSEATYESGFVIDKFPISRPNLTFSTLTVSNMSPEDSSIYLCSVDVQGVHGYTFGSGTRLTVV.

V and J are TRBV20-1 and TRBJ2-3; D not resolved. The CDR3 runs 14 residues. CDR1 and CDR2 from the germline V gene are DFQATT and SNEGSKA (reference sequence). Between the trimmed V and J ends, which lost 5 bases and 7 bases, there was a span of 19 bases. CDR3 sequence: CSARGERARHTQYF. As DNA, the CDR3 is TGCAGTGCTCGCGGCGAAAGGGCTAGGCATACGCAGTATTTT.